One and the same sample provided the 26 T cell receptor beta chains below, sequenced in a study of shared clonotypes between healthy human individuals. The naive CD8 fraction comprised CD45RO-negative cells positively selected for CCR7 and excluded terminally differentiated effector memory CD45RA+ cells. Some clones are missing from TCRdb's copy, which holds only in-frame ones; the method was immunoSEQ multiplex PCR. This table holds some 2,100,000 clones, 93% found once. Sequencing was done on a sample of naive CD8+ T cells from PBMCs. Source of these receptors: a man aged 18 to 29 in good health. Some clones in this sample may be carry-over from other donors' samples.

The CDR3 region has the DNA TGTGCCAGCAGTTCCCTAAGTCGCGAGTTGGGGGAGCAGTACTTC. It codes for CASSSLSRELGEQYF. The genes are TRBV28 and TRBJ2-7; D gene uncertain. Trimming left V 4 bases short and J 7 bases short, with 20 bases between. CDR3 size: 15 residues. Germline lookup yields CDR1 MDHEN and CDR2 SYDVKM. Variable domain in full (rest from reference TRBV28 and TRBJ2-7): DVKVTQSSRYLVKRTGEKVFLECVQDMDHENMFWYRQDPGLGLRLIYFSYDVKMKEKGDIPEGYSVSREKKERFSLILESASTNQTSMYLCASSSLSRELGEQYFGPGTRLTVT.

The genes are TRBV9 and TRBJ1-3; D is ambiguous. This CDR3 spans 16 amino acids. Deletions cut 4 bases from V and 0 bases from J, with 14 bases between. Germline CDR1 SGDLS, CDR2 YYNGEE. CDR3 protein: CASSPSGDLSGNTIYF. The CDR3 region has the DNA TGTGCCAGCAGCCCTTCGGGCGACCTCTCTGGAAACACCATATATTTT. Filled out from reference TRBV9 and TRBJ1-3, the complete variable domain reads DSGVTQTPKHLITATGQRVTLRCSPRSGDLSVYWYQQSLDQGLQFLIQYYNGEERAKGNILERFSAQQFPDLHSELNLSSLELGDSALYFCASSPSGDLSGNTIYFGEGSWLTVV.

This clone occurred once. The V gene is TRBV6-4, the J gene TRBJ2-5; D unresolved. With 6 bases removed from V and 10 bases from J, the gap between germline ends came to 15 bases. The CDR3 covers 12 residues. The V gene's germline CDR1 is MRHNA and CDR2 SNTAGT. This CDR3 reads CASSPRRCVQYF. The CDR3 DNA sequence: TGTGCCAGCAGCCCCCGTAGGTGTGTCCAGTACTTC.

The chain recombines TRBV7-8 with TRBJ2-7; D gene ambiguous. The germline V gene encodes CDR1 SGHVS and CDR2 FQNEAQ. Trimming shortened V by 4 bases and J by 6 bases, and 16 bases separated the two germline ends. This CDR3 has 14 amino acids. For the CDR3, the DNA is TGTGCCAGCAGCTCGACGGGTAGTGAGCCCGAGCAGTACTTC. It codes for CASSSTGSEPEQYF.

This clone was observed a few times. The chain recombines TRBV9 with TRBJ2-1; 7 bases align to TRBD1. CDR3 length: 15 amino acids. In germline, CDR1 is SGDLS, CDR2 YYNGEE. The V and J ends lost 3 bases and 6 bases, in that order; junction bases with no gene match: 9. The CDR3 DNA is TGTGCCAGCAGCGGCTCCGGGACAGAAGCCAATGAGCAGTTCTTC. Translating it yields CASSGSGTEANEQFF.

Points on this clone: The same CDR3 also results from other DNA sequences found in this sample. The chain employs TRBV9 and TRBJ2-7; D might be TRBD1 (5 bases). Germline CDR1 SGDLS, CDR2 YYNGEE. With 3 bases removed from V and 2 bases from J, the gap between germline ends came to 12 bases. The CDR3 is made up of 14 amino acids. CDR3 loop: CASSAADSPYEQYF. The CDR3 DNA reads TGTGCCAGCAGCGCCGCTGACAGTCCCTACGAGCAGTACTTC. Complete variable domain (other parts from reference TRBV9 and TRBJ2-7): DSGVTQTPKHLITATGQRVTLRCSPRSGDLSVYWYQQSLDQGLQFLIQYYNGEERAKGNILERFSAQQFPDLHSELNLSSLELGDSALYFCASSAADSPYEQYFGPGTRLTVT.

The chain links TRBV5-1 to TRBJ2-1; TRBD2 aligns across 11 bases. Germline V lookup: CDR1 SGHRS, CDR2 YFSETQ. The CDR3 covers 20 residues. V was pared by 0 bases and J by 5 bases, with 16 bases of the junction left unmatched. CDR3 sequence (DNA): TGCGCCAGCAGCTTGGCGGGCGATCTTTGGGGACTAGCGGTGAACAATGAGCAGTTCTTC. It codes for CASSLAGDLWGLAVNNEQFF.

This clone was recorded a few times. Other DNA variants within this sample encode the same CDR3. The chain carries TRBV19 and TRBJ1-1; 7 bases are shared with TRBD1. The junction had 3 bases not matched to a gene; V was cut back by 5 bases and J by 3 bases. The CDR3 runs to 13 residues. CDR1 and CDR2 (germline): LNHDA, SQIVND (reference sequence). CDR3 loop: CASSYRGDTEAFF. The CDR3 DNA sequence: TGTGCCAGTAGTTACAGGGGAGACACTGAAGCTTTCTTT.

This clone was detected once. The chain has TRBV7-9 and TRBJ2-2; 10 bases agree with TRBD1. The CDR3 sequence is 14 residues long. The germline V gene encodes CDR1 SEHNR and CDR2 FQNEAQ (reference sequence). The V and J ends lost 5 bases and 5 bases, in that order; junction bases with no gene match: 2. The CDR3 region has the DNA TGTGCCAGCAGCGACAGGGGGCGAACCGGGGAGCTGTTTTTT. Translating it yields CASSDRGRTGELFF.

The rearrangement joins TRBV25-1 to TRBJ1-1; D perhaps matches TRBD1 (6 bases). The CDR3 length is 17 residues. Looked up from germline, CDR1 is MGHDK and CDR2 is SYGVNS. Trimming stripped 8 bases from V and 0 bases from J, with 22 bases between. In DNA form, the CDR3 reads TGTGCCAGCGGAAATACTATGGGGGGGCAGGTGAACACTGAAGCTTTCTTT. This encodes CASGNTMGGQVNTEAFF. The complete variable domain, with remaining parts taken from reference TRBV25-1 and TRBJ1-1, reads EADIYQTPRYLVIGTGKKITLECSQTMGHDKMYWYQQDPGMELHLIHYSYGVNSTEKGDLSSESTVSRIRTEHFPLTLESARPSHTSQYLCASGNTMGGQVNTEAFFGQGTRLTVV.

The CDR3 spells CASSIGTGAAYGYTF. The CDR3 DNA reads as TGTGCCAGTAGTATAGGAACAGGGGCGGCCTATGGCTACACCTTC. The V call is TRBV19, the J call TRBJ1-2; 7 bases map to TRBD1. The V segment lost 1 base and the J segment 4 bases; nucleotides outside the gene matches: 6. CDR3 length equals 15 residues. The germline V gene has CDR1 LNHDA and CDR2 SQIVND (reference sequence).

The chain is built from TRBV5-1 and TRBJ1-2; TRBD1 is a possible D gene (5 bases). The germline V and J ends were trimmed by 0 bases and 4 bases, with 7 bases remaining between them. The CDR3 contains 13 residues. CDR1 and CDR2 (germline): SGHRS, YFSETQ. The CDR3 nucleotides read TGCGCCAGCAGCTTGGCCGACAGCTATGGCTACACCTTC. The encoded protein is CASSLADSYGYTF. The full variable domain, in which reference TRBV5-1 and TRBJ1-2 provide the parts outside the CDR3, is KAGVTQTPRYLIKTRGQQVTLSCSPISGHRSVSWYQQTPGQGLQFLFEYFSETQRNKGNFPGRFSGRQFSNSRSEMNVSTLELGDSALYLCASSLADSYGYTFGSGTRLTVV.

This CDR3 is CASSLAQVGETQYF. The CDR3 DNA reads as TGCGCCAGCAGCTTGGCTCAGGTCGGAGAGACCCAGTACTTC. The chain recombines TRBV5-1 with TRBJ2-5; D unclear. V was shortened by 0 bases and J by 4 bases, with 10 bases between the two germline ends. Germline lookup yields CDR1 SGHRS and CDR2 YFSETQ. The CDR3 sequence is 14 residues long.

This clone was observed a single time. The chain combines TRBV5-6 with TRBJ1-1, with TRBD1 identical over 9 bases. This CDR3 contains 14 residues. Germline CDR1 is SGHDT and CDR2 is YYEEEE. The V segment lost 3 bases and the J segment 4 bases; nucleotides outside the gene matches: 4. The CDR3 loop reads CASSWGTGITEAFF. Here the CDR3 DNA reads TGTGCCAGCAGCTGGGGGACAGGGATCACTGAAGCTTTCTTT.

The V call is TRBV6-5, the J call TRBJ2-2; 7 nucleotides match TRBD1. Trimming cost V 7 bases and J 4 bases; bases outside gene matches: 6. CDR1 and CDR2 from the germline V gene are MNHEY and SVGAGI. This CDR3 is built from 14 residues. The CDR3 region is CASKPGQTTGELFF. The DNA for the CDR3 is TGTGCCAGCAAACCGGGACAGACCACCGGGGAGCTGTTTTTT.

The CDR3 protein is CASSLVLAGEYNEQFF. In DNA, the CDR3 is TGCGCCAGCAGCTTAGTCCTAGCGGGAGAGTACAATGAGCAGTTCTTC. This sequence joins TRBV5-1 and TRBJ2-1, with 10 nucleotides matching TRBD2. CDR3 length equals 16 residues. The J segment lost 4 bases and the V segment lost 2 bases, leaving 6 bases of the junction unmatched. The V gene's germline CDR1 is SGHRS and CDR2 YFSETQ.

This clone appeared a single time. A read error may produce the germline difference seen at one junction end. The chain carries TRBV15 and TRBJ2-7; unclear D gene. The CDR3 is 15 amino acids. Germline CDR1 reads LNHNV; CDR2 reads YYDKDF (reference sequence). The DNA for the CDR3 is TGTGCCACCAGCGGAGAGACAAGACCCAACTACGAGCAGTACTTC. This translates into CATSGETRPNYEQYF.

Turning to this clone: The same CDR3 can be traced to other DNA sequences in this sample. The chain carries TRBV28 and TRBJ1-4; D call uncertain. This CDR3 has 15 amino acids. Deletions cut 1 base from V and 7 bases from J, with 13 bases between. CDR1 is MDHEN and CDR2 is SYDVKM in the germline V gene. The chain's CDR3 is CASSLLGGRGEKLFF. Written as DNA, the CDR3 is TGTGCCAGCAGTTTATTGGGAGGACGGGGTGAAAAACTGTTTTTT.

The J gene is TRBJ2-1, the V gene TRBV4-1; D is possibly TRBD2 (5 bases). The CDR3 contains 16 residues. Germline V gene lookup returns CDR1 MGHRA and CDR2 YSYEKL. The V gene lost 1 base and the J gene lost 1 base, with 11 bases spanning the gap. The CDR3 here is CASSQGERRSYNEQFF. DNA of the CDR3: TGCGCCAGCAGCCAAGGAGAGAGGAGGTCCTACAATGAGCAGTTCTTC.

V gene TRBV7-3 combines with J gene TRBJ2-4, with D tentatively TRBD1 (5 bases). Germline lookup yields CDR1 SGHTA and CDR2 FQGTGA. The V and J ends lost 1 base and 1 base respectively, with 8 bases between them. This CDR3 is built from 15 residues. The CDR3, as DNA: TGTGCCAGCAGCTTAAGTTGGGGCGCCAAAAACATTCAGTACTTC. Protein sequence: CASSLSWGAKNIQYF. The variable domain in full, completed from reference TRBV7-3 and TRBJ2-4, reads GAGVSQTPSNKVTEKGKYVELRCDPISGHTALYWYRQSLGQGPEFLIYFQGTGAADDSGLPNDRFFAVRPEGSVSTLKIQRTERGDSAVYLCASSLSWGAKNIQYFGAGTRLSVL.

The chain recombines TRBV28 with TRBJ2-3; possible D gene TRBD1, 6 bases. Germline V gene lookup returns CDR1 MDHEN and CDR2 SYDVKM. Trimming pared 6 bases from V and 4 bases from J, leaving 14 bases between. The CDR3 extends over 14 amino acids. The CDR3 region is CASRDTGNPDTQYF. CDR3 bases: TGTGCCAGCAGGGACACAGGGAATCCAGATACGCAGTATTTT.

This rearrangement joins TRBV4-3 to TRBJ2-7, with TRBD2 identical over 10 bases. Germline CDR1 LGHNA, CDR2 YSLEER. The CDR3 is made up of 18 amino acids. Unmatched junction bases numbered 13, after V lost 2 bases and J lost 3 bases. CDR3 nucleotide sequence: TGCGCCAGCAGCCAACGTCACCCTCAGCGGGAGGGTAACTACGAGCAGTACTTC. Protein sequence: CASSQRHPQREGNYEQYF.

The chain links TRBV5-6 to TRBJ2-1; 8 bases are a match to TRBD2. Germline V gene lookup returns CDR1 SGHDT and CDR2 YYEEEE. The V gene end was trimmed by 4 bases and the J gene end by 4 bases; junction bases not matched to a gene: 7. The CDR3 consists of 15 residues. The CDR3 protein is CASSEPGLGYNEQFF. As DNA, the CDR3 is TGTGCCAGCAGCGAACCGGGACTAGGATACAATGAGCAGTTCTTC.

The chain carries TRBV4-3 and TRBJ2-5; tentatively, D is TRBD1 (6 bases). The germline V gene encodes CDR1 LGHNA and CDR2 YSLEER. This CDR3 is 15 amino acids long. The V and J ends lost 4 bases and 5 bases respectively, with 17 bases between them. Written as DNA, the CDR3 is TGCGCCAGCAGCCCGCAGGACAGTCCTTGGGAGACCCAGTACTTC. It translates to CASSPQDSPWETQYF.

The chain carries TRBV7-9 and TRBJ1-1, with D unresolved. Germline V CDR1 and CDR2: SEHNR, FQNEAQ (reference sequence). The CDR3 has 14 amino acids. Trimming cost V 3 bases and J 4 bases, with 12 bases left between them. The CDR3 DNA follows: TGTGCCAGCAGCTTTATAGGACTGTTCACTGAAGCTTTCTTT. Translating gives CASSFIGLFTEAFF.

The chain combines TRBV12-5 with TRBJ2-1; 7 positions match TRBD2. Germline values: CDR1 LGHNT, CDR2 FRNRAP. After removal of 5 bases from V and 8 bases from J, the junction contained 9 bases not matched to a gene. The length of the CDR3 is 14 residues. CDR3 in amino acids: CASGASGVVHEQFF. CDR3 bases: TGTGCTAGTGGTGCCAGCGGGGTGGTCCATGAGCAGTTCTTC.